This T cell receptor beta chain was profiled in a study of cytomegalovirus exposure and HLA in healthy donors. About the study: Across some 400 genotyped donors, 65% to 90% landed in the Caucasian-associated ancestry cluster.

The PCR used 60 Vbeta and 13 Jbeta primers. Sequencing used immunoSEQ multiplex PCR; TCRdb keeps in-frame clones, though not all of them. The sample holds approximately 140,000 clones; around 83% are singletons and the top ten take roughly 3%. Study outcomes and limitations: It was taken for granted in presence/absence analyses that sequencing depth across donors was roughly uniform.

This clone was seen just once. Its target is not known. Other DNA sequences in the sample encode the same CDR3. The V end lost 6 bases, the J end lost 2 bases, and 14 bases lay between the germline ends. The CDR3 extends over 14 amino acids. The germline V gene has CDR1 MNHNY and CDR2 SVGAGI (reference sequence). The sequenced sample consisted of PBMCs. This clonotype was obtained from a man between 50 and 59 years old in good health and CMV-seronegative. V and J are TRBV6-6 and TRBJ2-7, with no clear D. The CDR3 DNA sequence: TGTGCCAGCAGCGACGGGTTTGCACCCTACGAGCAGTACTTC. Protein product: CASSDGFAPYEQYF.